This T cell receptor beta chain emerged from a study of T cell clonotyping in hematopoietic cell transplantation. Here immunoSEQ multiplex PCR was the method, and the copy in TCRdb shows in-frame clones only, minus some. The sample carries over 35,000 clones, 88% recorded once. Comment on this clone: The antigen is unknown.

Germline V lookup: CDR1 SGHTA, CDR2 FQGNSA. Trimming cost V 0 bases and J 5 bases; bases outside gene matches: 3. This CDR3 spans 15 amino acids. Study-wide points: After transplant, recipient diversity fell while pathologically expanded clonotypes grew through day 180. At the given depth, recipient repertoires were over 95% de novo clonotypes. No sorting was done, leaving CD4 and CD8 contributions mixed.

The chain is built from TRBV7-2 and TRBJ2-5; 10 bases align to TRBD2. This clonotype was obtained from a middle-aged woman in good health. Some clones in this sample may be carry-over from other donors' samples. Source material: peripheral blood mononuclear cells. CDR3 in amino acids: CASSLATTSGETQYF. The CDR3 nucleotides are TGTGCCAGCAGCTTAGCCACGACTAGCGGGGAGACCCAGTACTTC. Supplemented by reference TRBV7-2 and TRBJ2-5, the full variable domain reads GAGVSQSPSNKVTEKGKDVELRCDPISGHTALYWYRQSLGQGLEFLIYFQGNSAPDKSGLPSDRFSAERTGGSVSTLTIQRTQQEDSAVYLCASSLATTSGETQYFGPGTRLLVL.